Shown below are 25 T cell receptor beta chains from a single sample sequenced in a study of blood T cells in healthy people across ages. Together with a sample-barcoded 5' primer, a J-beta primer mix was included in a second PCR lasting about 7 to 11 cycles. TCRdb analysed the 5' RACE reads with MiXCR anew, one entry per CDR3 protein. The table shows around 900,000 distinct CDR3 sequences, with roughly half occurring only once. The sequencing input was blood. The receptors here all came from a woman in her sixties in good health.

The chain carries TRBV12-3 or TRBV12-4 and TRBJ2-1, with D possibly matching TRBD1 (6 bases). The DNA end is more similar to TRBJ2-7, so the J call may be wrong. The CDR3 totals 14 residues. This CDR3 is CASSLGDTYNEQYF. The CDR3 nucleotides read TGTGCCAGCTCCTTAGGGGACACCTACAATGAGCAGTACTTC.

This clonotype was detected only a few times. V and J are TRBV7-9 and TRBJ1-6; a possible D gene is TRBD1 (5 bases). CDR3 size: 15 residues. Germline values: CDR1 SEHNR, CDR2 FQNEAQ (reference sequence). Trimming shortened V by 4 bases and J by 11 bases, and 18 bases separated the two germline ends. CDR3 coding DNA: TGTGCCAGCAGCTACGGGGCAGGCGGCATTGCACCCCTCCACTTT. Protein: CASSYGAGGIAPLHF. The full variable domain, completed using reference TRBV7-9 and TRBJ1-6, is DTGVSQNPRHKITKRGQNVTFRCDPISEHNRLYWYRQTLGQGPEFLTYFQNEAQLEKSRLLSDRFSAERPKGSFSTLEIQRTEQGDSAMYLCASSYGAGGIAPLHFGNGTRLTVT.

The chain combines TRBV5-1 with TRBJ1-4, with TRBD1 matching over 8 bases. Trimming removed 1 base from V and 6 bases from J; junction bases left unmatched: 2. The V gene's germline CDR1 is SGHRS and CDR2 YFSETQ. The CDR3 spans 14 residues. CDR3 sequence (DNA): TGCGCCAGCAGCTTGCAGGGGGCGGATGAAAAACTGTTTTTT. It specifies CASSLQGADEKLFF.

The chain employs TRBV4-2 and TRBJ2-7; D might be TRBD1 (6 bases). The J call may be in error: the DNA end matches TRBJ2-5 better. The germline gives CDR1 LGHNA, CDR2 YNFKEQ. This CDR3 region has 14 residues. The CDR3 is CASSQGAGAETQYF. For the CDR3, the DNA is TGTGCCAGCAGCCAAGGAGCAGGGGCCGAGACCCAGTACTTC.

This clonotype has only a few counts. This rearrangement joins TRBV28 to TRBJ2-1; 8 bases match TRBD2. The CDR3 loop spans 16 amino acids. The V gene end was trimmed by 5 bases and the J gene end by 1 base; junction bases not matched to a gene: 7. The germline CDR1 and CDR2 sequences are MDHEN and SYDVKM. The DNA of the CDR3 is TGTGCCAGCAGTCCAGCGGGAGAGGGTTCCTACAATGAGCAGTTCTTC. This codes for CASSPAGEGSYNEQFF.

This clonotype has a handful of counts. The J gene is TRBJ1-6, the V gene TRBV20-1, with D unclear. Germline lookup yields CDR1 DFQATT and CDR2 SNEGSKA (reference sequence). V was shortened by 1 base and J by 7 bases, with 11 bases between the two germline ends. The CDR3 sequence is 14 residues long. This CDR3 reads CSARAGTENSPLHF. CDR3 bases: TGCAGTGCTAGAGCGGGAACAGAAAATTCACCCCTCCACTTT.

The genes are TRBV10-1 and TRBJ2-3; perhaps D is TRBD1 or TRBD2 (5 bases each). V was clipped by 7 bases and J by 8 bases, with 16 bases between them. Per germline, CDR1 WNHNN and CDR2 SYGVQD (reference sequence). The CDR3 covers 13 residues. The CDR3 reads CASTRDVSGTQYF. CDR3 DNA: TGCGCCAGCACTCGGGACGTTTCGGGTACGCAGTATTTT.

The rearrangement uses TRBV11-2 and TRBJ2-5; possible D gene TRBD1, 5 bases. The germline CDR1 and CDR2 sequences are SGHAT and FQNNGV. The CDR3 length is 13 residues. Between the trimmed V and J ends, which lost 4 bases and 7 bases, there was a span of 13 bases. The CDR3 loop reads CASSSGQDGTQYF. The DNA of the CDR3 is TGTGCCAGCAGCTCCGGACAAGATGGGACCCAGTACTTC.

This clonotype was seen many times. The rearrangement uses TRBV10-1 and TRBJ2-7; either TRBD1 or TRBD2 may supply D (5 bases each). The CDR3 length is 14 residues. The germline CDR1 and CDR2 sequences are WNHNN and SYGVQD (reference sequence). The V end lost 4 bases, the J end lost 3 bases, and 13 bases lay between the germline ends. CDR3 in DNA: TGCGCCAGCAGTGGGGACGTGTCTGTCTACGAGCAGTACTTC. Translation: CASSGDVSVYEQYF.

V usage is TRBV6-2 or TRBV6-3 and J usage is TRBJ2-5, with D maybe TRBD1 (5 bases). The V end lost 6 bases, the J end lost 11 bases, and 25 bases lay between the germline ends. Per the germline V gene, CDR1 is MNHEY and CDR2 is SVGEGT. This CDR3 is 15 amino acids long. CDR3 amino acids: CASRIRQTLVNEQYF. The CDR3 nucleotides read TGTGCCAGCAGAATCCGACAGACCCTCGTCAATGAGCAGTACTTC.

V is TRBV20-1 and J is TRBJ1-1; weak D call: TRBD1 (5 bases). The CDR3 runs 13 residues. CDR1 and CDR2 (germline): DFQATT, SNEGSKA (reference sequence). The ends were cut back, 6 bases at V and 6 bases at J, with 17 bases in the middle. As DNA, the CDR3 is TGCAGTGCCCGGAGGGCAGGGCCCCCTGAAGCTTTCTTT. This encodes CSARRAGPPEAFF.

Written as DNA, the CDR3 is TGTGCCAGCAGTAATAGCGGTTACGAGCGGTACTTC. This sequence encodes CASSNSGYERYF. The chain combines TRBV27 with TRBJ2-5; possibly TRBD2 for D (6 bases). Germline CDR1 MNHEY, CDR2 SMNVEV (reference sequence). Trimming stripped 5 bases from V and 13 bases from J, with 17 bases between. The CDR3 is made up of 12 amino acids.

This rearrangement joins TRBV6-5 to TRBJ2-5; 7 bases match TRBD2. The CDR3 covers 16 residues. CDR1 is MNHEY and CDR2 is SVGAGI in the germline V gene. The V and J ends lost 5 bases and 1 base, in that order; junction bases with no gene match: 10. The CDR3 DNA sequence: TGTGCCAGCAGTCGAGGGACTAAATGGTCCCAAGAGACCCAGTACTTC. Protein sequence: CASSRGTKWSQETQYF.

This clonotype has just a few counts. A read error may produce the germline difference seen at one junction end. The V and J genes are TRBV4-1 and TRBJ2-7, with a weak D call TRBD1 (6 bases). The CDR3 length is 13 residues. Per germline, CDR1 MGHRA and CDR2 YSYEKL. The CDR3 nucleotides are TGCGCCAGCAGCCAAGTCATGTCAGGGGAGCAGTACTTT. Amino acids: CASSQVMSGEQYF.

This clonotype was observed a single time. CDR3 in DNA: TGTGCCAGCTCACCGCCGACCAGCGGACCCACCGGGGAGCTGTTTTTT. Translation: CASSPPTSGPTGELFF. The V and J genes are TRBV18 and TRBJ2-2; a weak D match, TRBD2 (5 bases). CDR1 is KGHSH and CDR2 is LQKENI in the germline V gene. The CDR3 is 16 residues long. Trimming took off 3 bases at V and 4 bases at J, with 15 bases between the two ends.

This chain joins TRBV25-1 and TRBJ2-7; tentative D call: TRBD1 (5 bases). The germline gives CDR1 MGHDK, CDR2 SYGVNS. The CDR3 length is 12 residues. V gave up 11 bases and J gave up 3 bases, with 14 bases separating them. The CDR3 bases are TGTGCCTCAACCAATCAGGGCTACGAGCAGTACTTC. This codes for CASTNQGYEQYF.

As DNA, the CDR3 is TGCAGTGCTAGAAACCTGAAACAGACTAGCTACAATGAGCAGTTCTTC. Translation gives CSARNLKQTSYNEQFF. This rearrangement joins TRBV20-1 to TRBJ2-1; D is possibly TRBD2 (6 bases). The germline CDR1 and CDR2 sequences are DFQATT and SNEGSKA (reference sequence). V lost 2 bases, J lost 3 bases, and 17 bases lay in between. The CDR3 loop spans 16 amino acids.

This clonotype was seen a handful of times. The rearrangement uses TRBV29-1 and TRBJ2-1, with 8 positions matching TRBD1. There are 15 residues in the CDR3. Per germline, CDR1 SQVTM and CDR2 ANQGSEA. The ends lost 0 bases at V and 8 bases at J; junction bases unmatched: 9. The CDR3 loop is CSVEEARGLGDEQFF. The CDR3 DNA follows: TGCAGCGTTGAAGAGGCCAGGGGGCTGGGCGATGAGCAGTTCTTC.

This clonotype was seen just once. The chain uses TRBV27 and TRBJ1-1; 7 bases are a match to TRBD1. Germline lookup yields CDR1 MNHEY and CDR2 SMNVEV (reference sequence). V shed 8 bases, J shed 0 bases, and the junction held 6 bases outside the gene matches. The CDR3 extends over 14 amino acids. CDR3 in amino acids: CASAGTVMNTEAFF. In DNA form, the CDR3 reads TGTGCCAGCGCAGGGACAGTGATGAACACTGAAGCTTTCTTT.

This clonotype turned up a few times. The chain links TRBV6-5 to TRBJ2-5; TRBD1 matches at 8 bases. CDR3 length: 14 amino acids. The junction had 7 bases not matched to a gene; V was cut back by 6 bases and J by 4 bases. Germline V gene data show CDR1 as MNHEY and CDR2 as SVGAGI. The CDR3 coding sequence is TGTGCCAGCAGAGGGACAGGCCGCCGAGAGACCCAGTACTTC. Translation: CASRGTGRRETQYF.

Ten or more counts support this clonotype. J is TRBJ2-7 and V is TRBV6-5; 9 bases fit TRBD2. Germline values: CDR1 MNHEY, CDR2 SVGAGI. V lost 7 bases to trimming and J lost 0 bases; unmatched junction nucleotides: 4. The CDR3 sequence is 14 residues long. CDR3 sequence: CASNLAGRSYEQYF. CDR3 coding DNA: TGTGCCAGCAACCTAGCGGGACGCTCCTACGAGCAGTACTTC.

This clonotype has more than one count but fewer than ten. The V and J genes are TRBV7-6 and TRBJ2-4, with a possible D match to TRBD2 (6 bases). The J call could be wrong; TRBJ2-5 is a better fit for the DNA end. Germline assignment: CDR1 SGHVS and CDR2 FNYEAQ. This CDR3 spans 16 amino acids. The DNA of the CDR3 is TGTGCCAGCAGCCATCGACTAGTCAGGAGACGTGAGACCCAGTACTTC. Translating it yields CASSHRLVRRRETQYF.

DNA for the CDR3: TGCAGTGCCGAGACAAGGGCCCCCCTGACCCAGTACTTC. Translation: CSAETRAPLTQYF. The V and J genes are TRBV20-1 and TRBJ2-5; D ambiguous. The CDR3 contains 13 residues. V lost 6 bases and J 7 bases, leaving 18 bases between the germline ends. Germline CDR1 reads DFQATT; CDR2 reads SNEGSKA (reference sequence).

The chain combines TRBV6-1 with TRBJ1-2; 8 bases agree with TRBD1. With V trimmed by 6 bases and J by 5 bases, 14 bases remained unmatched. The CDR3 has 16 residues. From germline, CDR1 is MNHNS and CDR2 SASEGT. The CDR3 DNA follows: TGTGCCAGCAGGGGTTCCGTTCCGGGACAGGATTATGGCTACACCTTC. This codes for CASRGSVPGQDYGYTF.

The rearrangement uses TRBV28 and TRBJ1-2, with D maybe TRBD1 (5 bases). The germline V gene encodes CDR1 MDHEN and CDR2 SYDVKM. Trimming took off 5 bases at V and 7 bases at J, with 17 bases between the two ends. This CDR3 spans 14 amino acids. CDR3 in amino acids: CASSPRDFRVGYTF. The CDR3 DNA reads as TGTGCCAGCAGTCCCCGGGACTTTCGGGTTGGCTACACCTTC.